This passage covers 28 T cell receptor beta chains from one sample sequenced in a study of blood T cell repertoires in COVID-19. Measured with immunoSEQ multiplex PCR; TCRdb has only the in-frame clones, and not every one. The repertoire consists of approximately 71,000 clones, with approximately 80% occurring once and the leading ten covering approximately 23%. Sequences were obtained from peripheral blood. The receptors here all came from a human donor in a cohort sampled during active COVID-19.

The V call is TRBV3-1 (or the pseudogene TRBV3-2), the J call TRBJ2-1; 15 positions agree with TRBD2. The ends lost 5 bases at V and 9 bases at J; junction bases unmatched: 5. Germline lookup yields CDR1 LGHDT and CDR2 YNNKEL (reference sequence). The CDR3 is 15 amino acids. Written as DNA, the CDR3 is TGTGCCAGCAGCGCGCGGACTAGCGGGAGGGGTGAGCAGTTCTTC. Translation gives CASSARTSGRGEQFF.

The chain uses TRBV5-6 and TRBJ2-3, with a possible D match to TRBD2 (5 bases). The CDR3 runs to 15 residues. CDR1 and CDR2 (germline): SGHDT, YYEEEE. Deletions cut 1 base from V and 4 bases from J, with 13 bases between. The CDR3: CASSLWGEESDTQYF. The CDR3, as DNA: TGTGCCAGCAGCTTGTGGGGAGAGGAGTCAGATACGCAGTATTTT.

This clone was recorded only once. This chain connects TRBV6-5 to TRBJ1-5; 7 bases match TRBD1. Losses at the gene ends were 6 bases for V and 3 bases for J; bases not matched to a gene: 8. The CDR3 is 15 amino acids. The germline CDR1 and CDR2 sequences are MNHEY and SVGAGI. CDR3 in amino acids: CASSITGDANQPQHF. CDR3 sequence (DNA): TGTGCCAGCAGCATCACAGGGGACGCCAATCAGCCCCAGCATTTT.

V and J are TRBV4-2 and TRBJ2-7; 11 bases line up with TRBD2. Germline CDR1 and CDR2: LGHNA and YNFKEQ. The CDR3 consists of 15 residues. V was pared by 0 bases and J by 6 bases, with 4 bases of the junction left unmatched. CDR3 amino acids: CASSQEGTSGLEQYF. CDR3 in DNA: TGTGCCAGCAGCCAAGAAGGGACTAGCGGCCTCGAGCAGTACTTC.

The V call is TRBV27, the J call TRBJ2-1; the match to TRBD2 covers 7 bases. With V trimmed by 4 bases and J by 12 bases, 12 bases remained unmatched. CDR3 length equals 14 residues. The germline V gene encodes CDR1 MNHEY and CDR2 SMNVEV (reference sequence). DNA of the CDR3: TGTGCCAGCAGTTCTGTCAGGGAGGGGTTCGGGCAGTTCTTC. Its protein is CASSSVREGFGQFF.

V usage is TRBV5-1 and J usage is TRBJ2-3; D may be TRBD1 (6 bases). Between the trimmed V and J ends, which lost 4 bases and 0 bases, there was a span of 12 bases. This CDR3 is built from 15 residues. Per the germline V gene, CDR1 is SGHRS and CDR2 is YFSETQ. CDR3 residues: CASSTGQTSTDTQYF. The CDR3 DNA follows: TGCGCCAGCAGCACCGGACAGACTAGCACAGATACGCAGTATTTT.

The rearrangement joins TRBV6-5 to TRBJ1-5; 8 bases align to TRBD1. The CDR3 sequence is 14 residues long. Germline trimming cut 6 bases from V and 7 bases from J; bases unmatched to any gene: 8. CDR1 is MNHEY, CDR2 SVGAGI, per germline. CDR3 bases: TGTGCCAGCAGACCCCAGGGGGCACGGCAGCCCCAGCATTTT. This codes for CASRPQGARQPQHF.

Here the CDR3 reads CASSLTGQQETQYF. Here the CDR3 DNA reads TGTGCCAGCAGTCTCACAGGACAGCAAGAGACCCAGTACTTC. V gene TRBV3-1 (or the pseudogene TRBV3-2) combines with J gene TRBJ2-5; maybe TRBD1 (6 bases). This CDR3 spans 14 amino acids. Germline-derived CDR1 and CDR2 are LGHDT and YNNKEL (reference sequence). V was pared by 6 bases and J by 2 bases, with 13 bases between.

The gene calls are TRBV10-3 and TRBJ2-7, with TRBD1 matching over 8 bases. Unmatched junction bases numbered 12, after V lost 2 bases and J lost 6 bases. The CDR3 contains 16 residues. CDR1 and CDR2 (germline): ENHRY, SYGVKD. The CDR3 coding sequence is TGTGCCATCAGTGAGCCCATGGACAGGGCCCCTCGCGAGCAGTACTTC. Translated, it gives CAISEPMDRAPREQYF.

This clone was seen once. The chain combines TRBV19 with TRBJ2-3; a possible D gene is TRBD1 (6 bases). V dropped 7 bases and J dropped 4 bases, with 15 bases sitting between them. Germline V gives CDR1 LNHDA, CDR2 SQIVND (reference sequence). The CDR3 has 14 amino acids. CDR3 residues: CASKGTYGPDTQYF. CDR3 coding DNA: TGTGCCAGTAAGGGGACATATGGCCCAGATACGCAGTATTTT. The full variable domain, in which reference TRBV19 and TRBJ2-3 provide the parts outside the CDR3, is DGGITQSPKYLFRKEGQNVTLSCEQNLNHDAMYWYRQDPGQGLRLIYYSQIVNDFQKGDIAEGYSVSREKKESFPLTVTSAQKNPTAFYLCASKGTYGPDTQYFGPGTRLTVL.

Here the CDR3 reads CASSPRVLNEQFF. In nucleotides, the CDR3 is TGTGCCAGCAGCCCAAGAGTCCTTAATGAGCAGTTCTTC. V is TRBV12-3 or TRBV12-4 and J is TRBJ2-1; no clear D. Trimming pared 6 bases from V and 7 bases from J, leaving 13 bases between. The CDR3 runs to 13 residues.

The chain recombines TRBV16 with TRBJ2-3; 8 nucleotides agree with TRBD1. The length of the CDR3 is 15 residues. V gave up 0 bases and J gave up 4 bases; unmatched junction bases: 3. Germline lookup yields CDR1 KGHSY and CDR2 FQNENV. The CDR3, as DNA: TGTGCCAGCAGCCAATCGCGGACAGGGTCAGATACGCAGTATTTT. This translates into CASSQSRTGSDTQYF.

The chain is built from TRBV10-2 and TRBJ1-5; perhaps TRBD1 as D (5 bases). Trimming took off 3 bases at V and 4 bases at J, with 10 bases between the two ends. CDR1 is WSHSY, CDR2 SAAADI, per germline. The CDR3 extends over 14 amino acids. The CDR3 is CASSDYRKNQPQHF. CDR3 bases: TGCGCCAGCAGTGATTACAGGAAAAATCAGCCCCAGCATTTT.

The J gene is TRBJ2-2, the V gene TRBV5-1; 7 bases fit TRBD1. The CDR3 is made up of 19 amino acids. CDR1 is SGHRS, CDR2 YFSETQ, per germline. The V gene end was trimmed by 2 bases and the J gene end by 5 bases; junction bases not matched to a gene: 18. CDR3 protein: CASSFYPPAQGDTTGELFF. Written as DNA, the CDR3 is TGCGCCAGCAGCTTCTACCCCCCAGCTCAGGGGGATACGACCGGGGAGCTGTTTTTT.

The chain uses TRBV18 and TRBJ2-1, with 9 bases identical to TRBD1. V lost 2 bases and J lost 9; bases outside the gene matches: 5. The germline gives CDR1 KGHSH, CDR2 LQKENI. The length of the CDR3 is 14 residues. CDR3 coding DNA: TGTGCCAGCTCACCATTACAGGGGGCAGGTGAGCAGTTCTTC. It codes for CASSPLQGAGEQFF.

The chain links TRBV7-9 to TRBJ2-7; 8 bases line up with TRBD1. The CDR3 runs to 14 residues. The ends lost 3 bases at V and 5 bases at J; junction bases unmatched: 6. Germline CDR1 and CDR2: SEHNR and FQNEAQ (reference sequence). CDR3 in DNA: TGTGCCAGCAGCTTCCAGAAGGACAGGGACGAGCAGTACTTC. Translated: CASSFQKDRDEQYF.

J is TRBJ2-1 and V is TRBV15, with 8 positions matching TRBD1. CDR1 and CDR2 (germline): LNHNV, YYDKDF (reference sequence). The J segment lost 4 bases and the V segment lost 1 base, leaving 3 bases of the junction unmatched. This CDR3 comprises 15 residues. The CDR3, as DNA: TGTGCCACCAGCAGAGGCAGGGGGCTATACAATGAGCAGTTCTTC. It is translated as CATSRGRGLYNEQFF.

V and J are TRBV28 and TRBJ1-5; 10 bases line up with TRBD1. V lost 4 bases, J lost 4 bases, and 4 bases stayed unmatched. The CDR3 length is 15 residues. Germline V gives CDR1 MDHEN, CDR2 SYDVKM. For the CDR3, the DNA is TGTGCCAGCAGTTCCGGACAGGGGGGAAATCAGCCCCAGCATTTT. This sequence encodes CASSSGQGGNQPQHF.

The chain has TRBV7-9 and TRBJ1-1, with 9 bases fitting TRBD1. The CDR3 is 15 residues long. V dropped 5 bases and J dropped 2; count of bases not matched to a gene: 6. Per germline, CDR1 SEHNR and CDR2 FQNEAQ (reference sequence). DNA of the CDR3: TGTGCCAGCAGCCTTCGGACAGGGGACAACACTGAAGCTTTCTTT. Translated: CASSLRTGDNTEAFF.

This chain links TRBV9 with TRBJ2-6; maybe TRBD2 (6 bases). Germline CDR1 is SGDLS and CDR2 is YYNGEE. This CDR3 contains 15 residues. V was clipped by 4 bases and J by 0 bases, with 8 bases between them. CDR3 residues: CASSPGDSGANVLTF. CDR3 coding DNA: TGTGCCAGCAGCCCGGGGGACTCTGGGGCCAACGTCCTGACTTTC.

This rearrangement joins TRBV9 to TRBJ2-1; 7 bases map to TRBD2. The CDR3 contains 15 residues. V gave up 4 bases and J gave up 4 bases; unmatched junction bases: 8. CDR1 is SGDLS and CDR2 is YYNGEE in the germline V gene. The CDR3 is CASSKTAGDYNEQFF. The CDR3 DNA sequence: TGTGCCAGCAGCAAAACGGCGGGGGATTACAATGAGCAGTTCTTC.

CDR3 nucleotide sequence: TGTGCCAGCAGCCCAGTCCTGACAGGGGGTAGGACCGGGGAGCTGTTTTTT. Residues: CASSPVLTGGRTGELFF. This chain uses TRBV7-2 with TRBJ2-2; 9 bases are a match to TRBD1. V was clipped by 5 bases and J by 5 bases; unmatched bases: 12. The germline CDR1 and CDR2 sequences are SGHTA and FQGNSA. This CDR3 spans 17 amino acids. Full variable domain (outside the CDR3, taken from reference TRBV7-2 and TRBJ2-2): GAGVSQSPSNKVTEKGKDVELRCDPISGHTALYWYRQSLGQGLEFLIYFQGNSAPDKSGLPSDRFSAERTGGSVSTLTIQRTQQEDSAVYLCASSPVLTGGRTGELFFGEGSRLTVL.

CDR3 bases: TGTGCCAGCAGCCCCCGTACCCCCCCTAACGAGCAGTACTTC. Its translation is CASSPRTPPNEQYF. The chain is built from TRBV28 and TRBJ2-7, with unresolved D. The ends were cut back, 6 bases at V and 5 bases at J, with 17 bases in the middle. This CDR3 contains 14 residues. CDR1 MDHEN and CDR2 SYDVKM come from the germline V gene. The complete variable domain, with remaining parts taken from reference TRBV28 and TRBJ2-7, reads DVKVTQSSRYLVKRTGEKVFLECVQDMDHENMFWYRQDPGLGLRLIYFSYDVKMKEKGDIPEGYSVSREKKERFSLILESASTNQTSMYLCASSPRTPPNEQYFGPGTRLTVT.

There are a few counts of this clone. V and J are TRBV10-3 and TRBJ1-1; TRBD1 might be the D (5 bases). The length of the CDR3 is 11 residues. CDR1 ENHRY and CDR2 SYGVKD come from the germline V gene. V lost 8 bases and J 5 bases, leaving 9 bases between the germline ends. The CDR3 sequence: CAIGQGTEAFF. CDR3 bases: TGTGCCATCGGCCAGGGAACTGAAGCTTTCTTT.

The chain links TRBV7-2 to TRBJ2-1; 10 nucleotides align to TRBD2. The CDR3 has 17 residues. Unmatched junction bases numbered 10, after V lost 4 bases and J lost 4 bases. The germline V gene encodes CDR1 SGHTA and CDR2 FQGNSA. CDR3 residues: CASSSRSAGGGYNEQFF. The CDR3 DNA reads TGTGCCAGCAGCTCAAGATCAGCGGGAGGGGGATACAATGAGCAGTTCTTC.

This sequence joins TRBV18 and TRBJ2-1; 7 nucleotides align to TRBD2. Trimming took 5 bases from V and 1 from J; bases not matched to a gene: 8. This CDR3 contains 16 residues. Germline V gene sequence: CDR1 KGHSH, CDR2 LQKENI. The CDR3: CASSGASGPSYNEQFF. In DNA, the CDR3 is TGTGCCAGCTCAGGAGCTAGCGGCCCATCCTACAATGAGCAGTTCTTC.

This rearrangement joins TRBV28 to TRBJ1-2; D uncertain. CDR1 is MDHEN and CDR2 is SYDVKM in the germline V gene. The CDR3 covers 15 residues. The ends were cut back, 3 bases at V and 1 base at J, with 12 bases in the middle. This CDR3 is CASSFPTQNNYGYTF. The DNA of the CDR3 is TGTGCCAGCAGTTTCCCGACACAGAATAACTATGGCTACACCTTC.

The CDR3 loop is CSVDGRTDGDRVLISGANVLTF. The DNA for the CDR3 is TGCAGCGTTGACGGGAGGACTGACGGGGACAGGGTATTAATCTCTGGGGCCAACGTCCTGACTTTC. V usage is TRBV29-1 and J usage is TRBJ2-6; TRBD1 matches 9 bases. Germline lookup yields CDR1 SQVTM and CDR2 ANQGSEA. V lost 3 bases, J lost 0 bases, and 21 bases stayed unmatched. This CDR3 is built from 22 residues.